A selection of T cell receptor beta chains follows, all from one sample in a study of T-cell memory formation after mild COVID-19. Each CDR3 protein gets one entry after TCRdb re-called the 5' RACE reads with MiXCR. Of tens of thousands of distinct CDR3 sequences listed, about 7% were seen once; the top ten hold approximately 1.5%. Sequencing was performed on PBMCs or a T cell subset sorted from them (not recorded which). The source is a man aged 18 to 35 who had mild COVID-19 (a few samples of this study predate the infection). Cell type and time point are not known. The CDR3 runs from the conserved cysteine through the conserved F or W. The D gene is left open where the match is weak. Expanded clones are given a class, and other clones once, few, many or no size at all.

J gene | D gene | clone size | V gene | CDR3 DNA | CDR3 protein
TRBJ1-5 | - | few | TRBV6-5 | TGTGCCAGCAGTTACTCCTCTACAGGGTTCACCAATCAGCCCCAGCATTTT | CASSYSSTGFTNQPQHF
TRBJ2-5 | TRBD2 | - | TRBV20-1 | TGCAGTGCTAGAGGACTAGCGGGGGGTCAAGAGACCCAGTACTTC | CSARGLAGGQETQYF
TRBJ1-1 | - | few | TRBV7-9 | TGTGCCAGCAGCACACAGGGTCGCACTGAAGCTTTCTTT | CASSTQGRTEAFF
TRBJ1-4 | - | few | TRBV18 | TGTGCCAGCTCCAAGAGAGATAATGAAAAACTGTTTTTT | CASSKRDNEKLFF
TRBJ2-1 | TRBD2 | many | TRBV7-9 | TGTGCCAGCAGCTCCTCCAGCGGGGGGGCTGTCAATGAGCAGTTCTTC | CASSSSSGGAVNEQFF
TRBJ1-2 | - | few | TRBV5-5 | TGTGCCAGCAGCTGGGGGGGCGACTATGGCTACACCTTC | CASSWGGDYGYTF
TRBJ1-2 | - | few | TRBV15 | TGTGCCACCAGCAGAGAAGCGCAAGACTATGGCTACACCTTC | CATSREAQDYGYTF
TRBJ2-1 | - | few | TRBV5-1 | TGCGCCAGCAGCACGATCGGCGGGGCGGCGGCGGAGCAGTTCTTC | CASSTIGGAAAEQFF
TRBJ2-5 | TRBD2 | - | TRBV7-6 | TGTGCCAGCAGCTTCGGGTTAGCGGGGGGACAAGAGACCCAGTACTTC | CASSFGLAGGQETQYF
TRBJ1-5 | - | - | TRBV5-5 | TGTGCCAGCAGCTTGGGGGACCGGAATCAGCCCCAGCATTTT | CASSLGDRNQPQHF
TRBJ2-1 | TRBD2 | few | TRBV5-1 | TGCGCCAGCAGCTTTTCGGCGGGGGTCTACAATGAGCAGTTCTTC | CASSFSAGVYNEQFF
TRBJ2-1 | - | many | TRBV5-6 | TGTGCCAGCAACTTGGGGGTTAAGGGAGTACGGTTCTTC | CASNLGVKGVRFF
TRBJ2-7 | - | few | TRBV28 | TGTGCCAGCAGTTCCCCACAAGGCTACGAGCAGTACTTC | CASSSPQGYEQYF
TRBJ2-7 | - | many | TRBV5-1 | TGCGCCAGCAGCGCCGGGAACTACGAGCAGTACTTC | CASSAGNYEQYF
TRBJ2-5 | - | - | TRBV7-8 | TGTGCCAGCAGCTTAGAACCCCGGAACGGAGCGGAGACCCAGTACTTC | CASSLEPRNGAETQYF